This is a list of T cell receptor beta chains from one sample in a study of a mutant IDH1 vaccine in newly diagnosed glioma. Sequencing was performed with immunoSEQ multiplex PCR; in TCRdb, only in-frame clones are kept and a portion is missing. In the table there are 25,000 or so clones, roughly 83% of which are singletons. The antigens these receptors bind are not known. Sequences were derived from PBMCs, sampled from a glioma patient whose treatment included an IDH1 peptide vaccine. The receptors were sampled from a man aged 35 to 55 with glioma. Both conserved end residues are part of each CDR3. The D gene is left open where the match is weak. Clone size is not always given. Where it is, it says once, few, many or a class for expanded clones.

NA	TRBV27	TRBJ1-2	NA	CASSLGGGRSYGYTF	TGTGCCAGCAGTTTGGGCGGGGGGCGCAGCTATGGCTACACCTTC
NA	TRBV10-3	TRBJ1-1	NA	CAISVAENTEAFF	TGTGCCATCAGTGTAGCAGAGAACACTGAAGCTTTCTTT
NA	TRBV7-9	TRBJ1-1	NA	CASSPVGHNTEAFF	TGTGCCAGCAGCCCTGTAGGACACAACACTGAAGCTTTCTTT
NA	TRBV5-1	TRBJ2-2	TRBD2	CASSPVPGLAGLGELFF	TGCGCCAGCAGCCCCGTCCCGGGACTAGCGGGACTCGGGGAGCTGTTTTTT
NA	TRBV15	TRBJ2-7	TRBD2	CATSRAPRASGRNEQYF	TGTGCCACCAGCAGAGCCCCCAGGGCTAGCGGGAGGAACGAGCAGTACTTC
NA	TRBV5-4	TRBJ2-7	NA	CASSTSTMSSYEQYF	TGTGCCAGCAGCACTAGCACAATGAGCTCCTACGAGCAGTACTTC
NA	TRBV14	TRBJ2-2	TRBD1	CASSQDNRGPDTGELFF	TGTGCCAGCAGCCAAGATAACAGGGGGCCTGACACCGGGGAGCTGTTTTTT
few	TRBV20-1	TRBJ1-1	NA	CSANRESEAFF	TGCAGTGCAAACAGGGAATCCGAAGCTTTCTTT
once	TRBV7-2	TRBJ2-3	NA	CASSLEILAGDTQYF	TGTGCCAGCAGCTTAGAAATCCTAGCAGGAGATACGCAGTATTTT
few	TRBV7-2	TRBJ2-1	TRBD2	CASTPPGGRALRQFF	TGTGCCAGCACCCCCCCCGGCGGGAGGGCCCTCCGGCAGTTCTTC
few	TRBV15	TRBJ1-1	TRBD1	CATSRDLRGLNTEAFF	TGTGCCACCAGCAGAGATCTCAGGGGGCTGAACACTGAAGCTTTCTTT
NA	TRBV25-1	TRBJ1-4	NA	CASSDYVASNEKLFF	TGTGCCAGCAGTGATTATGTAGCCTCTAATGAAAAACTGTTTTTT
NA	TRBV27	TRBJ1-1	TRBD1	CASSSDRAGTEAFF	TGTGCCAGCAGTTCGGACAGGGCTGGCACTGAAGCTTTCTTT
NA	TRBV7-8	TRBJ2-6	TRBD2	CASSLLVAGGPPSGANVLTF	TGTGCCAGCAGCTTACTAGTCGCGGGAGGGCCTCCCTCTGGGGCCAACGTCCTGACTTTC
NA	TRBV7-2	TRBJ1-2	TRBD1	CASSVPGGGYGYTF	TGTGCCAGCAGCGTCCCAGGGGGCGGCTATGGCTACACCTTC
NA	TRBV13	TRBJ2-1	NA	CASSPRGTLSLNEQFF	TGTGCCAGCAGCCCCCGGGGTACCCTATCCCTCAATGAGCAGTTCTTC
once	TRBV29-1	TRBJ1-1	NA	CSVAALPLGQNTEAFF	TGCAGCGTTGCCGCACTACCCCTCGGACAGAACACTGAAGCTTTCTTT
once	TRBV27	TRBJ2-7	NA	CASSFNLREQYF	TGTGCCAGCAGTTTCAACTTGCGCGAGCAGTACTTC
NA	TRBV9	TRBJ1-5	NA	CASSQQGGDQPQHF	TGTGCCAGCAGCCAACAGGGAGGGGATCAGCCCCAGCATTTT
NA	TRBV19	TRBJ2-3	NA	CASSRTPGTRSTDTQYF	TGTGCCAGTAGTCGGACCCCCGGGACAAGAAGCACAGATACGCAGTATTTT
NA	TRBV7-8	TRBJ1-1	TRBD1	CASSRDRGNTEAFF	TGTGCCAGCAGTCGGGACAGGGGGAACACTGAAGCTTTCTTT
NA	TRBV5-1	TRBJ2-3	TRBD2	CASSLQAGSTDTQYF	TGCGCCAGCAGCTTACAAGCGGGAAGCACAGATACGCAGTATTTT
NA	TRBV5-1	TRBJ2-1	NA	CASSWDGDNEQFF	TGCGCCAGCAGCTGGGACGGTGACAATGAGCAGTTCTTC
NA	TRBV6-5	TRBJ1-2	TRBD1	CASSRQGAGGYTF	TGTGCCAGCAGTCGGCAGGGGGCGGGCGGCTACACCTTC
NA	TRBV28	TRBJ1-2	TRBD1	CASSGTGEDGYTF	TGTGCCAGCAGTGGGACAGGGGAGGACGGCTACACCTTC
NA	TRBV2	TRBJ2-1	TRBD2	CASSGLAGGVNEQFF	TGTGCCAGCAGTGGTTTAGCGGGAGGAGTCAATGAGCAGTTCTTC
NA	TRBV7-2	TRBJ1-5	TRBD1	CASSLEDRANQPQHF	TGTGCCAGCAGCTTAGAGGACAGGGCAAATCAGCCCCAGCATTTT
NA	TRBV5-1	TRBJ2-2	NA	CASSGVRTGELFF	TGCGCCAGCAGCGGGGTGAGGACCGGGGAGCTGTTTTTT
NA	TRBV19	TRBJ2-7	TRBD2	CASSIGSGPYEQYF	TGTGCCAGTAGTATCGGTAGCGGGCCCTACGAGCAGTACTTC
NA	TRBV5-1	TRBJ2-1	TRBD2	CASSFFSGRGNNEQFF	TGCGCCAGCAGCTTTTTTAGCGGGAGAGGAAACAATGAGCAGTTCTTC
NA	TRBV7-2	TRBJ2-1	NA	CASSHPGTEQFF	TGTGCCAGCAGCCACCCGGGTACTGAGCAGTTCTTC
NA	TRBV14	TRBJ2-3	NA	CASSQDQAGTQYF	TGTGCCAGCAGCCAAGATCAAGCGGGTACGCAGTATTTT
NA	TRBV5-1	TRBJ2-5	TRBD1	CASVRQGAGETQYF	TGCGCCAGCGTCCGCCAGGGGGCAGGGGAGACCCAGTACTTC
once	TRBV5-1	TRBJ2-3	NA	CASSLEGRPSTDTQYF	TGCGCCAGCAGCTTGGAGGGACGACCGAGCACAGATACGCAGTATTTT
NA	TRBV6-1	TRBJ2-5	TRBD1	CASSEGQGVETQYF	TGTGCCAGCAGTGAGGGACAGGGTGTTGAGACCCAGTACTTC
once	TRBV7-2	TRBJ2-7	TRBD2	CASTLGGRGAPYEQYF	TGTGCCAGCACCTTGGGGGGGCGGGGGGCACCCTACGAGCAGTACTTC
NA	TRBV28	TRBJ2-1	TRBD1	CASTGQMNSEQFF	TGTGCCAGCACGGGACAGATGAATTCCGAGCAGTTCTTC
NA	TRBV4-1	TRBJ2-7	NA	CASSQVLNYEQYF	TGCGCCAGCAGCCAAGTCCTAAACTACGAGCAGTACTTC
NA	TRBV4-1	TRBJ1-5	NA	CASSQDPPGGRDSNQPQHF	TGCGCCAGCAGCCAAGATCCGCCCGGGGGCAGAGATAGCAATCAGCCCCAGCATTTT
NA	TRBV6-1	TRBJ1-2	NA	CASSGTEFGYGYTF	TGTGCCAGCAGTGGGACCGAGTTTGGGTATGGCTACACCTTC
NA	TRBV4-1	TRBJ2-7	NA	CASSQGMEGLSSYEQYF	TGCGCCAGCAGCCAAGGTATGGAGGGGCTAAGCTCCTACGAGCAGTACTTC
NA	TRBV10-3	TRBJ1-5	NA	CATQGVNQPQHF	TGTGCCACGCAGGGAGTCAATCAGCCCCAGCATTTT